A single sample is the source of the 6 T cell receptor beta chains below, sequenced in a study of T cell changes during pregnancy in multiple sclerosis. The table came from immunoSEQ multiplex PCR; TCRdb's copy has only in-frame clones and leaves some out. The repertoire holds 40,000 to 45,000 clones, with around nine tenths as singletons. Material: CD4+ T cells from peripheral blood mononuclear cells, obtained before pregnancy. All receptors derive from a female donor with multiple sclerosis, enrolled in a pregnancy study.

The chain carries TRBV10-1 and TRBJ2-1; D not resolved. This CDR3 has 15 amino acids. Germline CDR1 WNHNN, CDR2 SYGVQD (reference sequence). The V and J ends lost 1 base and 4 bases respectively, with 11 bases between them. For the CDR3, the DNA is TGCGCCAGCAGTGAGTTGTTAGCTGGATACAATGAGCAGTTCTTC. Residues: CASSELLAGYNEQFF.

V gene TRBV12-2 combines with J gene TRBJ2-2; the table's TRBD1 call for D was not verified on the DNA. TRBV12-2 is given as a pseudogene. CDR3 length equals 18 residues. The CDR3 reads CASRPLVRDRNTTGELFF. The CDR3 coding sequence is TGTGCAAGTCGCCCCCTTGTGCGGGACAGAAATACCACCGGGGAGCTGTTTTTT.

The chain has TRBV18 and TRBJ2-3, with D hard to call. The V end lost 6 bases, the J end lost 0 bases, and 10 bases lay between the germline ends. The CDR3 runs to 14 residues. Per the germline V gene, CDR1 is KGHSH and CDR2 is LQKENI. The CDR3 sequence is CASSRERSTDTQYF. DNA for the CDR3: TGTGCCAGCTCGCGAGAAAGAAGCACAGATACGCAGTATTTT.

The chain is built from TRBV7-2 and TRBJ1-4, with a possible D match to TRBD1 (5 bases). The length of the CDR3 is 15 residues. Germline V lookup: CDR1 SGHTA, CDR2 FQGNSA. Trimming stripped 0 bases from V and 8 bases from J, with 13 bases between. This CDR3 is CASSLAGGVGEKLFF. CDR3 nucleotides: TGTGCCAGCAGCTTAGCGGGGGGGGTCGGCGAAAAACTGTTTTTT.

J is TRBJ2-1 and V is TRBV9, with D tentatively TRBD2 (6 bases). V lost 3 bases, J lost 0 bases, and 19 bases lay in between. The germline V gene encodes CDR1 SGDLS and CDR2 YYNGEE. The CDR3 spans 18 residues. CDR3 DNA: TGTGCCAGCAGCGCTCCCCCTCGCGGGGTCTCCTCCTACAATGAGCAGTTCTTC. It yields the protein CASSAPPRGVSSYNEQFF.

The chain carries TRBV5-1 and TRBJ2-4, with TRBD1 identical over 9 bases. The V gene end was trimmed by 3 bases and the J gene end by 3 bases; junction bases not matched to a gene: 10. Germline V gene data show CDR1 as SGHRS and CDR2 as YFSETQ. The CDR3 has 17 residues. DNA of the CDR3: TGCGCCAGCAGCTCGGACAGGGGAGGTCAGGGCAAAAACATTCAGTACTTC. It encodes CASSSDRGGQGKNIQYF. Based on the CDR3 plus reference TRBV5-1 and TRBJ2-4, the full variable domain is KAGVTQTPRYLIKTRGQQVTLSCSPISGHRSVSWYQQTPGQGLQFLFEYFSETQRNKGNFPGRFSGRQFSNSRSEMNVSTLELGDSALYLCASSSDRGGQGKNIQYFGAGTRLSVL.